A single sample is the source of the 22 T cell receptor beta chains below, sequenced in a study of CD8 T cells in Susac syndrome. Reverse transcription used roughly 0.5 to 1 ug RNA and random hexamers. TCRdb itself ran the immunoSEQ multiplex PCR reads through MiXCR, one entry per CDR3 protein. The sample has about 66,000 distinct CDR3 sequences; about 94% are singletons. The sequencing sample was made of CD8+ T cells from PBMCs. These receptors all come from a human donor with multiple sclerosis.

The V call is TRBV7-9, the J call TRBJ1-1; 12 bases match TRBD1. This CDR3 is 15 amino acids long. Losses at the gene ends were 3 bases for V and 6 bases for J; bases not matched to a gene: 5. Germline V lookup: CDR1 SEHNR, CDR2 FQNEAQ (reference sequence). CDR3 residues: CASSLGTGGDAEAFF. The CDR3 coding sequence is TGTGCCAGCAGCTTGGGGACAGGGGGCGACGCTGAAGCTTTCTTT. Looking up the rest from reference TRBV7-9 and TRBJ1-1 gives the full variable domain: DTGVSQNPRHKITKRGQNVTFRCDPISEHNRLYWYRQTLGQGPEFLTYFQNEAQLEKSRLLSDRFSAERPKGSFSTLEIQRTEQGDSAMYLCASSLGTGGDAEAFFGQGTRLTVV.

This chain joins TRBV4-1 and TRBJ1-2; D remains ambiguous. This CDR3 region has 15 residues. V shed 1 base and J shed 5 bases, with 14 bases lying between them. Per germline, CDR1 MGHRA and CDR2 YSYEKL. The DNA for the CDR3 is TGCGCCAGCAGCCAAGGCCAGCACATGATGTATGGCTACACCTTC. Encoded protein: CASSQGQHMMYGYTF.

This clonotype is a singleton in its sample. V usage is TRBV20-1 and J usage is TRBJ1-5, with D uncertain. The V gene lost 5 bases and the J gene lost 4 bases, with 15 bases spanning the gap. Germline loops: CDR1 DFQATT, CDR2 SNEGSKA (reference sequence). This CDR3 comprises 14 residues. DNA of the CDR3: TGCAGTGCTGATAACCGGGCTGATAATCAGCCCCAGCATTTT. Translated, it gives CSADNRADNQPQHF.

This rearrangement joins TRBV30 to TRBJ2-5, with D perhaps being TRBD1 or TRBD2 (5 bases each). Germline V gene lookup returns CDR1 GTSNPN and CDR2 SVGIG (reference sequence). The length of the CDR3 is 14 residues. V lost 2 bases and J lost 2, with 12 bases in between. The CDR3 DNA reads as TGTGCCTGGAGTCCCGGGACCTTACAAGAGACCCAGTACTTC. Translating it yields CAWSPGTLQETQYF.

The J gene is TRBJ2-1, the V gene TRBV7-9; TRBD2 matches 11 bases. The CDR3 loop spans 13 amino acids. Germline V CDR1 and CDR2: SEHNR, FQNEAQ (reference sequence). The trim removed 11 bases at V and 6 bases at J, leaving 6 bases unmatched. The CDR3 here is CAGRTSGFNEQFF. In nucleotides, the CDR3 is TGTGCCGGCCGGACTAGCGGGTTCAATGAGCAGTTCTTC.

CDR3 in DNA: TGTGCCAGCAGCCAAGGTCTGGGCGGGGATACGCAGTATTTT. Its protein is CASSQGLGGDTQYF. The chain has TRBV3-1 and TRBJ2-3, with TRBD2 as a possible D gene (5 bases). The CDR3 sequence is 14 residues long. The germline V gene encodes CDR1 LGHDT and CDR2 YNNKEL (reference sequence). Trimming took 1 base from V and 6 from J, leaving 11 bases between them.

This clonotype was detected only once. The J gene is TRBJ2-5, the V gene TRBV12-3 or TRBV12-4, with no clear D. V was pared by 4 bases and J by 5 bases, with 11 bases between. The CDR3 is made up of 13 amino acids. This chain's CDR3 is CASSSLVGETQYF. Written as DNA, the CDR3 is TGTGCCAGCAGTTCCTTAGTCGGGGAGACCCAGTACTTC.

The CDR3 nucleotides are TGTGCCAGCAGTGGGGACGGACACAATGAGCAGTTCTTC. It translates to CASSGDGHNEQFF. The rearrangement joins TRBV6-4 to TRBJ2-1, with D perhaps assigned TRBD1 or TRBD2 (5 bases each). CDR1 and CDR2 (germline): MRHNA, SNTAGT. This CDR3 region has 13 residues. Between the trimmed V and J ends, which lost 4 bases and 5 bases, there was a span of 9 bases.

The rearrangement joins TRBV30 to TRBJ1-2, with D hard to call. V dropped 4 bases and J dropped 0 bases, with 6 bases sitting between them. Germline-derived CDR1 and CDR2 are GTSNPN and SVGIG (reference sequence). This CDR3 comprises 12 residues. Here the CDR3 reads CAWTTANYGYTF. CDR3 in DNA: TGTGCCTGGACGACGGCTAACTATGGCTACACCTTC.

This sequence joins TRBV28 and TRBJ1-5; a weak D match, TRBD1 (5 bases). From germline, CDR1 is MDHEN and CDR2 SYDVKM. The CDR3 covers 14 residues. The V and J ends lost 6 bases and 1 base respectively, with 10 bases between them. The CDR3 here is CASSPGRSNQPQHF. The CDR3 DNA reads TGTGCCAGCAGCCCAGGGAGGAGCAATCAGCCCCAGCATTTT. Full variable domain (outside the CDR3, taken from reference TRBV28 and TRBJ1-5): DVKVTQSSRYLVKRTGEKVFLECVQDMDHENMFWYRQDPGLGLRLIYFSYDVKMKEKGDIPEGYSVSREKKERFSLILESASTNQTSMYLCASSPGRSNQPQHFGDGTRLSIL.

The V gene is TRBV28, the J gene TRBJ1-5, with D possibly matching TRBD1 (5 bases). CDR1 MDHEN and CDR2 SYDVKM come from the germline V gene. The CDR3 loop spans 14 amino acids. Trimming shortened V by 7 bases and J by 7 bases, and 17 bases separated the two germline ends. CDR3 DNA sequence: TGTGCCAGCAACCTGAGAGGGGAGTACCAGCCCCAGCATTTT. It translates to CASNLRGEYQPQHF.

This clonotype was observed a few times. The CDR3 sequence is CASSTGTKQYF. CDR3 bases: TGTGCCAGCAGTACTGGGACTAAGCAGTACTTC. V and J are TRBV6-1 and TRBJ2-4; 7 positions match TRBD2. The germline V gene has CDR1 MNHNS and CDR2 SASEGT. V trimming: 5 bases; J trimming: 13 bases; junction bases outside the gene matches: 5. The CDR3 extends over 11 amino acids.

V usage is TRBV3-1 and J usage is TRBJ1-5; D might be TRBD1 (5 bases). Germline V gene data show CDR1 as LGHDT and CDR2 as YNNKEL (reference sequence). The CDR3 has 15 amino acids. V was cut by 0 bases and J by 3 bases, with 9 bases left in between. The CDR3 nucleotides read TGTGCCAGCAGCCAAGATCCAGGGACCAATCAGCCCCAGCATTTT. Its translation is CASSQDPGTNQPQHF.

This rearrangement joins TRBV20-1 to TRBJ1-6, with TRBD1 identical over 7 bases. V lost 3 bases and J lost 4; bases outside the gene matches: 9. Germline V gives CDR1 DFQATT, CDR2 SNEGSKA (reference sequence). The CDR3 has 16 amino acids. The CDR3 nucleotides are TGCAGTGCTAGGGCGACAGGGCGGCATTATAATTCACCCCTCCACTTT. Amino acid sequence: CSARATGRHYNSPLHF.

The V and J genes are TRBV20-1 and TRBJ2-7; no reliable D call. The CDR3 length is 12 residues. The V gene's germline CDR1 is DFQATT and CDR2 SNEGSKA (reference sequence). V lost 0 bases and J lost 5, with 8 bases in between. Here the CDR3 reads CSARDREHEQYF. DNA for the CDR3: TGCAGTGCTAGAGATCGTGAGCACGAGCAGTACTTC.

The chain carries TRBV4-3 and TRBJ1-2; a possible D gene is TRBD1 (6 bases). CDR1 is LGHNA, CDR2 YSLEER, per germline. V shed 1 base and J shed 4 bases, with 13 bases lying between them. CDR3 length: 15 amino acids. The CDR3 spells CASSQGGALAYGYTF. CDR3 in DNA: TGCGCCAGCAGCCAAGGGGGGGCATTAGCCTATGGCTACACCTTC.

V usage is TRBV4-1 and J usage is TRBJ2-7; no definite D call. Germline V gene data show CDR1 as MGHRA and CDR2 as YSYEKL. With 1 base removed from V and 2 bases from J, the gap between germline ends came to 15 bases. The CDR3 contains 16 residues. The CDR3 bases are TGCGCCAGCAGCCAAGGAAGTGGGGTAGGGACCTACGAGCAGTACTTC. Its protein product is CASSQGSGVGTYEQYF.

The J gene is TRBJ2-5, the V gene TRBV7-3; possible D gene TRBD2, 5 bases. The CDR3 consists of 15 residues. The V and J ends lost 3 bases and 5 bases respectively, with 16 bases between them. Germline lookup yields CDR1 SGHTA and CDR2 FQGTGA. The CDR3 region is CASSFRRGPGETQYF. CDR3 sequence (DNA): TGTGCCAGCAGCTTCCGACGGGGTCCTGGGGAGACCCAGTACTTC.

The chain couples TRBV27 to TRBJ2-3; TRBD1 aligns across 10 bases. The V gene's germline CDR1 is MNHEY and CDR2 SMNVEV (reference sequence). This CDR3 region has 17 residues. The trim removed 4 bases at V and 7 bases at J, leaving 14 bases unmatched. CDR3 amino acids: CASSSPSQGTGANTQYF. DNA for the CDR3: TGTGCCAGCAGTTCCCCGAGTCAGGGGACAGGGGCAAATACGCAGTATTTT.

This clonotype was counted a single time. The chain combines TRBV5-1 with TRBJ2-3, with D uncertain. V shed 0 bases and J shed 4 bases, with 9 bases lying between them. The V gene's germline CDR1 is SGHRS and CDR2 YFSETQ. The CDR3 loop spans 14 amino acids. The CDR3 protein is CASSLEKAPDTQYF. The DNA of the CDR3 is TGCGCCAGCAGCTTGGAAAAGGCTCCAGATACGCAGTATTTT. The full variable domain, with the rest looked up from reference TRBV5-1 and TRBJ2-3, is KAGVTQTPRYLIKTRGQQVTLSCSPISGHRSVSWYQQTPGQGLQFLFEYFSETQRNKGNFPGRFSGRQFSNSRSEMNVSTLELGDSALYLCASSLEKAPDTQYFGPGTRLTVL.

This sequence joins TRBV28 and TRBJ2-1; 7 nucleotides line up with TRBD2. The CDR3 has 14 residues. The J segment lost 4 bases and the V segment lost 8 bases, leaving 8 bases of the junction unmatched. CDR1 and CDR2 from the germline V gene are MDHEN and SYDVKM. The CDR3 DNA follows: TGTGCCAGCCTTCACCCCGGGGGGTACAATGAGCAGTTCTTC. This sequence encodes CASLHPGGYNEQFF. Together with reference TRBV28 and TRBJ2-1, the CDR3 gives the full variable domain: DVKVTQSSRYLVKRTGEKVFLECVQDMDHENMFWYRQDPGLGLRLIYFSYDVKMKEKGDIPEGYSVSREKKERFSLILESASTNQTSMYLCASLHPGGYNEQFFGPGTRLTVL.

V gene TRBV20-1 combines with J gene TRBJ2-7, with D perhaps assigned TRBD1 or TRBD2 (6 bases each). The germline gives CDR1 DFQATT, CDR2 SNEGSKA (reference sequence). This CDR3 has 13 residues. The V end was cut by 4 bases, the J end by 0 bases, with 10 bases between. The CDR3 sequence is CSATGGFSYEQYF. In nucleotides, the CDR3 is TGCAGTGCTACCGGGGGCTTCTCCTACGAGCAGTACTTC.